This TCR beta chain was identified in a study of T cell repertoires in cytomegalovirus infection. There are a few counts of this clonotype. Its antigen is unknown. The CDR3 has 12 residues. Germline V gives CDR1 SGHTA, CDR2 FQGNSA. Via MiXCR, TCRdb re-called the reads, giving one row per CDR3 protein. The table shows around 78,000 distinct CDR3 sequences, with 20% to 30% occurring only once. Sample: CD8+ T cells from cultured PBMCs, taken from culture after CMV antigen stimulation. This rearrangement joins TRBV7-2 to TRBJ2-7; perhaps TRBD1 as D (5 bases). The receptor comes from a human donor in good health (CMV status not recorded). Some clones in this sample may be carry-over from other donors' samples. CDR3 nucleotides: TGTGTCAGTGGACAAATAAGCTACGAGCAGTACTTC. This encodes CVSGQISYEQYF. Together with reference TRBV7-2 and TRBJ2-7, the CDR3 gives the full variable domain: GAGVSQSPSNKVTEKGKDVELRCDPISGHTALYWYRQSLGQGLEFLIYFQGNSAPDKSGLPSDRFSAERTGGSVSTLTIQRTQQEDSAVYLCVSGQISYEQYFGPGTRLTVT.